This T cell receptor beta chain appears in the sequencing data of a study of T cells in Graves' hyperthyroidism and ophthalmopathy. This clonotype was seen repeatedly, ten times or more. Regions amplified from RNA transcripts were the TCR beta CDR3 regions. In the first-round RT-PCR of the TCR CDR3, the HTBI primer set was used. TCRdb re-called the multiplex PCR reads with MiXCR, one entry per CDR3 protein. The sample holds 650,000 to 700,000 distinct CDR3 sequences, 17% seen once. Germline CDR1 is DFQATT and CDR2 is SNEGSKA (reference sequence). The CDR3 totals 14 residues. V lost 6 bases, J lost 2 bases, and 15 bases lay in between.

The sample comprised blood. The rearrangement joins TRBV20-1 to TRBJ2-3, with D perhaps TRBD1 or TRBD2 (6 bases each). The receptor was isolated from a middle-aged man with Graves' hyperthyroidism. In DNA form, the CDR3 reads TGCAGTGCGCGGGGACAACAGCTCACAGATACGCAGTATTTT. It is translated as CSARGQQLTDTQYF.